This TCR beta chain was identified in a study of CD8 T cells in ankylosing spondylitis. For TCR beta, libraries came from quantitative 5'-RACE with molecular barcodes. TCRdb called the 5' RACE reads again in MiXCR, with one record for every CDR3 protein. The table lists 650,000 to 800,000 distinct CDR3 sequences, 15% to 20% of them singletons. V was trimmed by 1 base and J by 7 bases, leaving 11 bases between them. The CDR3 extends over 14 amino acids. Per the germline V gene, CDR1 is DFQATT and CDR2 is SNEGSKA (reference sequence). Overall study findings and caveats: Blood from ankylosing spondylitis patients appeared to carry a characteristic roughly eight-variant TCR beta motif. In synovial fluid and blood from reactive arthritis, some motif variants were previously reported. Disease-linked clones had a CD8+ phenotype and relatively low frequency in peripheral blood. The clones that were linked to disease were reported to be significantly enriched in matched synovial fluid samples from ankylosing spondylitis patients.

For this clonotype: Its antigen is currently unknown.

The chain combines TRBV20-1 with TRBJ1-6; no reliable D call. The material sequenced was blood, either unsorted or a sorted T cell fraction (not recorded which). The sequence was collected from a male donor with ankylosing spondylitis. The CDR3 DNA is TGCAGTGCTAGAGGCCACCCAAGGAATTCACCCCTCCACTTT. It is translated as CSARGHPRNSPLHF.